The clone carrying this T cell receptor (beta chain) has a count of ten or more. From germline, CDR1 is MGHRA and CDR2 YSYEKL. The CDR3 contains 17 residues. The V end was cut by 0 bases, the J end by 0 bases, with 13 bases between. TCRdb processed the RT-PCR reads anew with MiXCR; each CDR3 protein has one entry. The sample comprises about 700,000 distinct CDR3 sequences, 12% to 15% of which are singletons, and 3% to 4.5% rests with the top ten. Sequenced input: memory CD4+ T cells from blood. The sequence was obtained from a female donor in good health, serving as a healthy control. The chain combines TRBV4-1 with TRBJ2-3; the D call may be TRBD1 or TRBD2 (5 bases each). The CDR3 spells CASSQDAYRDSTDTQYF. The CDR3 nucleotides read TGCGCCAGCAGCCAAGATGCGTACCGGGACAGCACAGATACGCAGTATTTT.